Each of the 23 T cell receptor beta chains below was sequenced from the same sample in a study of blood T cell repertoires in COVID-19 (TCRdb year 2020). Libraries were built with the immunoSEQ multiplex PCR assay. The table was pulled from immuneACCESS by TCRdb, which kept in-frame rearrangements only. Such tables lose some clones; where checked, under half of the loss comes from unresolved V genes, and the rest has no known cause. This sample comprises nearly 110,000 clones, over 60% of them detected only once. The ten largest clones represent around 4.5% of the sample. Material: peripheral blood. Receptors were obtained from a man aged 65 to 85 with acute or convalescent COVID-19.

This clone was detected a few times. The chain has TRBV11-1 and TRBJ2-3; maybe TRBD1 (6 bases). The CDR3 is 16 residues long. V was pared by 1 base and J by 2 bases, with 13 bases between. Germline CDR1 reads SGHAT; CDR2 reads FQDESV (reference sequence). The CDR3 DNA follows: TGTGCCAGCAGCTTAGGGGACACCCTGGTCACAGATACGCAGTATTTT. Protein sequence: CASSLGDTLVTDTQYF.

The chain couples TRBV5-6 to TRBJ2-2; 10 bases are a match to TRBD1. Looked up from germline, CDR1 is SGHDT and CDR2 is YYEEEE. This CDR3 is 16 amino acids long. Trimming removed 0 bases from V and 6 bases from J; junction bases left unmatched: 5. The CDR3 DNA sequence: TGTGCCAGCAGCTTGGAAATCGGACAGGGGGCCGGGGAGCTGTTTTTT. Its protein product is CASSLEIGQGAGELFF.

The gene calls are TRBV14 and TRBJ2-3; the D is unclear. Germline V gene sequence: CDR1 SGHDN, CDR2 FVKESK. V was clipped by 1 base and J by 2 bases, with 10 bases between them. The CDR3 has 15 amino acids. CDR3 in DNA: TGTGCCAGCAGCCAAGCTAGTATCTTCACAGATACGCAGTATTTT. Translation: CASSQASIFTDTQYF. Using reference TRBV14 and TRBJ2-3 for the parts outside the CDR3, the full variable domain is EAGVTQFPSHSVIEKGQTVTLRCDPISGHDNLYWYRRVMGKEIKFLLHFVKESKQDESGMPNNRFLAERTGGTYSTLKVQPAELEDSGVYFCASSQASIFTDTQYFGPGTRLTVL.

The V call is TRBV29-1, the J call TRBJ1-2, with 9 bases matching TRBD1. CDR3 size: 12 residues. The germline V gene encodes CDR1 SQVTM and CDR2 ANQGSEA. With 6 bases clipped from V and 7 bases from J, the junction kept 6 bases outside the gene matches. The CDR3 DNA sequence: TGCAGCGTGCGGGACAGGGACCTTGGCTACACCTTC. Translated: CSVRDRDLGYTF.

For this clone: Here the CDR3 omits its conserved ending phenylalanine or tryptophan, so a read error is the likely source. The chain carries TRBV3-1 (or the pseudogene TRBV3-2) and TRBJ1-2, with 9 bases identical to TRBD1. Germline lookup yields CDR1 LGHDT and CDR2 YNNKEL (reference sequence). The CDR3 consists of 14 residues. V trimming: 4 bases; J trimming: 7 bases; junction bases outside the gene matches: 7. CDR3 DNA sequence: TGTGCCAGCAGCCGGGACAGGGTTTCCTCTGGCTACACCTCC. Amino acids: CASSRDRVSSGYTS.

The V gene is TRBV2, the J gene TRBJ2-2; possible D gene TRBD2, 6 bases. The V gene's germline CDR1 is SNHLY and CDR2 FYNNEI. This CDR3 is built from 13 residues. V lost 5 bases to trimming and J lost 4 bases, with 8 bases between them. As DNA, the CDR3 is TGTGCCAGCAGTTTTAGCGGCACCGGGGAGCTGTTTTTT. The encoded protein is CASSFSGTGELFF.

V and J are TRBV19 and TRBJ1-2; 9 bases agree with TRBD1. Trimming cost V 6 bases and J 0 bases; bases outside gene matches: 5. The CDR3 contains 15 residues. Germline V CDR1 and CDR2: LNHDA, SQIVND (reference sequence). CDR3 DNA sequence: TGTGCCAGTAGCCCGACAGGGGGAGCTAACTATGGCTACACCTTC. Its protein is CASSPTGGANYGYTF.

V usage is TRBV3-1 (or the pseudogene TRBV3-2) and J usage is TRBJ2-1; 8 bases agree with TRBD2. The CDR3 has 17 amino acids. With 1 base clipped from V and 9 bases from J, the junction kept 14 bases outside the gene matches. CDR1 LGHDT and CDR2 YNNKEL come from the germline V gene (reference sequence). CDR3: CASSQGNAGGVGSEQFF. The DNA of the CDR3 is TGTGCCAGCAGCCAAGGCAACGCGGGGGGTGTCGGGAGTGAGCAGTTCTTC.

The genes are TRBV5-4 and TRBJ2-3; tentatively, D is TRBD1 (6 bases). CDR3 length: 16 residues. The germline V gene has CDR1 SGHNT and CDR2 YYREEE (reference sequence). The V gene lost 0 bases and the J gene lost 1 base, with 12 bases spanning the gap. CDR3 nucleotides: TGTGCCAGCAGCTTGGGAGGGCCAGGGGGCACAGATACGCAGTATTTT. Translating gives CASSLGGPGGTDTQYF. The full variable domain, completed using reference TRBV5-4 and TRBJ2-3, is ETGVTQSPTHLIKTRGQQVTLRCSSQSGHNTVSWYQQALGQGPQFIFQYYREEENGRGNFPPRFSGLQFPNYSSELNVNALELDDSALYLCASSLGGPGGTDTQYFGPGTRLTVL.

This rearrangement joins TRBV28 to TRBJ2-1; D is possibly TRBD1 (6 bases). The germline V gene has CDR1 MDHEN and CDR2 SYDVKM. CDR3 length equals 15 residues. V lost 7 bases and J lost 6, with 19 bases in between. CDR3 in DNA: TGTGCCAGCACCTCAGGGGTCGTGGTAGCCAATGAGCAGTTCTTC. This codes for CASTSGVVVANEQFF.

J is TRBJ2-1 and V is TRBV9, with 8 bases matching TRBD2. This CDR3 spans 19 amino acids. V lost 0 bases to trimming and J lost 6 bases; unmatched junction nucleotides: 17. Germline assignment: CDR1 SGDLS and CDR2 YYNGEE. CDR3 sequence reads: CASSVGLPPGGGPINEQFF. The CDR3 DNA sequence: TGTGCCAGCAGCGTAGGGCTCCCCCCAGGCGGGGGGCCAATCAATGAGCAGTTCTTC.

The CDR3 DNA sequence: TGTGCCAGCAGCTTAGGTAGCCAGGGGGAGTGGACTGAAGCTTTCTTT. Translated, it gives CASSLGSQGEWTEAFF. This rearrangement joins TRBV7-9 to TRBJ1-1; 7 bases match TRBD1. V dropped 1 base and J dropped 5; count of bases not matched to a gene: 10. In germline, CDR1 is SEHNR, CDR2 FQNEAQ (reference sequence). This CDR3 region has 16 residues.

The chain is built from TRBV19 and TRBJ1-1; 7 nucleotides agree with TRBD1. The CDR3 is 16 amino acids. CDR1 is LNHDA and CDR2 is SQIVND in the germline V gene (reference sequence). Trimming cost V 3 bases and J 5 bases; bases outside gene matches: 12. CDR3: CASSIFGQVRKTEAFF. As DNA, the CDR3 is TGTGCCAGTAGTATCTTCGGACAGGTAAGGAAGACTGAAGCTTTCTTT. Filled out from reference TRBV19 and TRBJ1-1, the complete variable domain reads DGGITQSPKYLFRKEGQNVTLSCEQNLNHDAMYWYRQDPGQGLRLIYYSQIVNDFQKGDIAEGYSVSREKKESFPLTVTSAQKNPTAFYLCASSIFGQVRKTEAFFGQGTRLTVV.

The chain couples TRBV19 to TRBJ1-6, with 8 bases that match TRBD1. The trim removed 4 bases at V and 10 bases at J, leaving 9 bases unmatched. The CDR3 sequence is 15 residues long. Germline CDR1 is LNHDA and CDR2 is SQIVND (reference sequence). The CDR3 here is CASSKGQGVSSPLHF. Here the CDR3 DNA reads TGTGCCAGTAGTAAAGGACAGGGTGTTTCGTCACCCCTCCACTTT.

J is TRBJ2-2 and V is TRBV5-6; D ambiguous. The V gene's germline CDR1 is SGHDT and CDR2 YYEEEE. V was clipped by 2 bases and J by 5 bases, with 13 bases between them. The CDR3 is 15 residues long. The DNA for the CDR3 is TGTGCCAGCAGCTTCAGGCAGGAACTGACCGGGGAGCTGTTTTTT. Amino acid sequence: CASSFRQELTGELFF.

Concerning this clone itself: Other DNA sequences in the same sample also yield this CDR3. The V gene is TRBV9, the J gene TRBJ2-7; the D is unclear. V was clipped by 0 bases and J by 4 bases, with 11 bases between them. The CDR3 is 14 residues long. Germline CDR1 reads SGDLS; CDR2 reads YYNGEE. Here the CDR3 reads CASSVGQASYEQYF. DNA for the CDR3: TGTGCCAGCAGCGTAGGGCAGGCCTCTTACGAGCAGTACTTC.

The CDR3 sequence is CASGLAANTQYF. The CDR3 nucleotides are TGTGCTAGTGGTTTAGCCGCCAATACGCAGTATTTT. The genes are TRBV12-5 and TRBJ2-3; D is unresolved. The V end lost 3 bases, the J end lost 7 bases, and 8 bases lay between the germline ends. CDR3 length: 12 residues. The germline CDR1 and CDR2 sequences are LGHNT and FRNRAP. The full variable domain, in which reference TRBV12-5 and TRBJ2-3 provide the parts outside the CDR3, is DARVTQTPRHKVTEMGQEVTMRCQPILGHNTVFWYRQTMMQGLELLAYFRNRAPLDDSGMPKDRFSAEMPDATLATLKIQPSEPRDSAVYFCASGLAANTQYFGPGTRLTVL.

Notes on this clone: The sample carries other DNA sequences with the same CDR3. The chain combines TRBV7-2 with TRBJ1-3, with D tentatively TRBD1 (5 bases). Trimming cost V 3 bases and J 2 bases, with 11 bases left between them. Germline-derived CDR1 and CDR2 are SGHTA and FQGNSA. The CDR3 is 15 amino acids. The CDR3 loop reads CASSLAQGTGNTIYF. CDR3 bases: TGTGCCAGCAGCTTGGCGCAGGGTACTGGAAACACCATATATTTT.

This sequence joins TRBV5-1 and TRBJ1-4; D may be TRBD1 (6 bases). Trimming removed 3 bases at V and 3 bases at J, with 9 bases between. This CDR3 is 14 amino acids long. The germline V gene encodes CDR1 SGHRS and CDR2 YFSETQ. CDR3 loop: CASSSGVPNEKLFF. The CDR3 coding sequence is TGCGCCAGCAGCTCAGGGGTGCCTAATGAAAAACTGTTTTTT.

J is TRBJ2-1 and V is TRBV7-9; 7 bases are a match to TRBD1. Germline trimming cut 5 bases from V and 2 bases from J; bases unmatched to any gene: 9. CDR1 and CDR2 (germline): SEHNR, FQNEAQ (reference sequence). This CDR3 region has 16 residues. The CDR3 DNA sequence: TGTGCCAGCAGCCAGTGGACAGGACCAACCTACAATGAGCAGTTCTTC. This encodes CASSQWTGPTYNEQFF.

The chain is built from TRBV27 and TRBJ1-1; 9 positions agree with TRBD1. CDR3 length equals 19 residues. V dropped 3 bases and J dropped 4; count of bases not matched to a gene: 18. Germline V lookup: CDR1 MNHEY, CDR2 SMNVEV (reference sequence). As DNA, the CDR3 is TGTGCCAGCAGTTTCCGCACCTTACAGGGGGCCGAGTCCGGCACTGAAGCTTTCTTT. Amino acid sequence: CASSFRTLQGAESGTEAFF.

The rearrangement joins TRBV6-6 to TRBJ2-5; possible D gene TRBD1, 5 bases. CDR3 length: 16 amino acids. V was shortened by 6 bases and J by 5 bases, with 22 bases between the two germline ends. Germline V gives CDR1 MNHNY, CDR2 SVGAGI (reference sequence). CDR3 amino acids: CASRTSGVGDGETQYF. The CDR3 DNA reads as TGTGCCAGCAGGACCTCTGGGGTAGGGGATGGGGAGACCCAGTACTTC.

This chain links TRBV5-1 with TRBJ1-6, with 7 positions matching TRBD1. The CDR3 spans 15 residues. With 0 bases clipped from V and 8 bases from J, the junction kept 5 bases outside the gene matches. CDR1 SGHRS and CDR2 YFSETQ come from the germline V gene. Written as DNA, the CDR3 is TGCGCCAGCAGCTTGGGAGGGGGCCCCGATTCACCCCTCCACTTT. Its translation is CASSLGGGPDSPLHF.